This TCR beta chain is drawn from a study of blood T cell repertoires in COVID-19. Study information: PBMCs, B-cell-depleted T cells, or T cells provided the cDNA or gDNA that made up the material.

The CDR3 spans 11 residues. With 5 bases removed from V and 7 bases from J, the gap between germline ends came to 11 bases. Looked up from germline, CDR1 is DFQATT and CDR2 is SNEGSKA (reference sequence). TCRdb's copy holds only in-frame clones and misses some; the assay was immunoSEQ multiplex PCR. The table shows some 150,000 clones, with approximately 81% occurring only once. This clonotype was sampled from a human donor in a cohort sampled during active COVID-19. Source material: peripheral blood. The chain recombines TRBV20-1 with TRBJ1-2; D is undetermined. CDR3 sequence: CSAAPISGYTF. The CDR3, as DNA: TGCAGTGCTGCCCCTATTAGTGGCTACACCTTC.